The 13 T cell receptor beta chains below were found in one sample sequenced in a study of OX40 agonist ivuxolimab in advanced cancers. The table came from immunoSEQ multiplex PCR; TCRdb's copy has only in-frame clones and leaves some out. The sample records about 45,000 clones, almost 90% being singletons. The sequencing used CD4+ or CD8+ T cells sorted from blood, collected in a trial of the OX40 agonist ivuxolimab. The receptors derive from an adult with an advanced solid tumor such as melanoma, head and neck, liver or kidney cancer.

This rearrangement joins TRBV9 to TRBJ2-3; 8 bases line up with TRBD1. The V segment lost 3 bases and the J segment 2 bases; nucleotides outside the gene matches: 2. CDR3 length: 14 residues. Germline assignment: CDR1 SGDLS and CDR2 YYNGEE. The CDR3 loop is CASSARGLTDTQYF. Written as DNA, the CDR3 is TGTGCCAGCAGCGCCAGGGGGCTCACAGATACGCAGTATTTT.

The chain carries TRBV11-2 and TRBJ2-1, with 7 nucleotides matching TRBD2. The CDR3 loop spans 15 amino acids. V lost 5 bases, J lost 9 bases, and 13 bases stayed unmatched. In germline, CDR1 is SGHAT, CDR2 FQNNGV. Written as DNA, the CDR3 is TGTGCCAGCAGCCACTCCCGGGGAGGGGCGACTGAGCAGTTCTTC. This sequence encodes CASSHSRGGATEQFF. The whole variable domain, remainder taken from reference TRBV11-2 and TRBJ2-1, is EAGVAQSPRYKIIEKRQSVAFWCNPISGHATLYWYQQILGQGPKLLIQFQNNGVVDDSQLPKDRFSAERLKGVDSTLKIQPAKLEDSAVYLCASSHSRGGATEQFFGPGTRLTVL.

The chain links TRBV29-1 to TRBJ2-4, with TRBD1 matching 8 bases. The CDR3 loop spans 13 amino acids. J lost 4 bases, V lost 8 bases, and 7 bases had no gene match. Germline assignment: CDR1 SQVTM and CDR2 ANQGSEA. CDR3 in DNA: TGCAGCCTCCACGGGACAGGTAAAAACATTCAGTACTTC. Translating it yields CSLHGTGKNIQYF.

The chain joins TRBV7-3 to TRBJ2-1; 8 nucleotides match TRBD2. The CDR3 extends over 16 amino acids. The V segment lost 1 base and the J segment 5 bases; nucleotides outside the gene matches: 7. Germline V CDR1 and CDR2: SGHTA, FQGTGA. DNA for the CDR3: TGTGCCAGCAGCTTAATGTCGGGAGGGCTAAACAATGAGCAGTTCTTC. Its protein product is CASSLMSGGLNNEQFF.

DNA for the CDR3: TGTGCCAGTAGTATCACAGACAGACTGAACACTGAAGCTTTCTTT. Encoded protein: CASSITDRLNTEAFF. The gene calls are TRBV19 and TRBJ1-1, with D perhaps TRBD1 (5 bases). This CDR3 region has 15 residues. The germline V and J ends were trimmed by 3 bases and 0 bases, with 11 bases remaining between them. Germline V gene data show CDR1 as LNHDA and CDR2 as SQIVND (reference sequence).

The chain joins TRBV19 to TRBJ2-2; D is uncertain. Trimming shortened V by 4 bases and J by 1 base, and 10 bases separated the two germline ends. Germline V gives CDR1 LNHDA, CDR2 SQIVND (reference sequence). The CDR3 runs 15 residues. The CDR3 here is CASSRAYGNTGELFF. The CDR3 region has the DNA TGTGCCAGTAGTAGAGCGTATGGGAACACCGGGGAGCTGTTTTTT.

The chain has TRBV6-1 and TRBJ2-7; D gene ambiguous. V gave up 7 bases and J gave up 4 bases, with 8 bases separating them. Germline CDR1 is MNHNS and CDR2 is SASEGT. This CDR3 spans 11 amino acids. The DNA for the CDR3 is TGTGCCAGCACCCCCAGTTACGAGCAGTACTTC. Its protein product is CASTPSYEQYF.

The chain employs TRBV6-1 and TRBJ2-3; D might be TRBD1 or TRBD2, each matching 5 bases. Germline V lookup: CDR1 MNHNS, CDR2 SASEGT. This CDR3 contains 15 residues. The V end was cut by 0 bases, the J end by 7 bases, with 14 bases between. The chain's CDR3 is CASSEAAGTSHTQYF. CDR3 bases: TGTGCCAGCAGTGAAGCGGCCGGGACGTCCCATACGCAGTATTTT.

This chain connects TRBV28 to TRBJ2-4; D might be TRBD1 or TRBD2, each matching 5 bases. V dropped 5 bases and J dropped 3 bases, with 11 bases sitting between them. Germline CDR1 and CDR2: MDHEN and SYDVKM. The CDR3 contains 14 residues. For the CDR3, the DNA is TGTGCCAGCAGTGCGAAGAGGGGCAAAAACATTCAGTACTTC. Its translation: CASSAKRGKNIQYF.

This chain links TRBV15 with TRBJ2-3, with D perhaps TRBD2 (5 bases). The germline CDR1 and CDR2 sequences are LNHNV and YYDKDF (reference sequence). The CDR3 covers 17 residues. V lost 1 base to trimming and J lost 2 bases, with 16 bases between them. This CDR3 is CATSRVATSLYTDTQYF. The CDR3 nucleotides read TGTGCCACCAGCAGAGTGGCCACTAGTCTATACACAGATACGCAGTATTTT.

The chain is built from TRBV19 and TRBJ1-2; weak D call: TRBD1 (5 bases). The CDR3 contains 14 residues. V was trimmed by 2 bases and J by 8 bases, leaving 15 bases between them. Germline loops: CDR1 LNHDA, CDR2 SQIVND (reference sequence). The CDR3, as DNA: TGTGCCAGTAGTATATCCTCGGGGCAAAGAGGCTACACCTTC. Translated: CASSISSGQRGYTF.

This sequence joins TRBV6-6 and TRBJ2-7; 7 nucleotides align to TRBD2. CDR1 and CDR2 (germline): MNHNY, SVGAGI (reference sequence). The length of the CDR3 is 10 residues. V lost 11 bases to trimming and J lost 7 bases; unmatched junction nucleotides: 5. The CDR3 nucleotides are TGTGCCTGTCGGCGGGAGGAGCAGTACTTC. It codes for CACRREEQYF.

The sample holds one count of this clone. V is TRBV10-3 and J is TRBJ1-1, with 9 bases aligning to TRBD1. The germline gives CDR1 ENHRY, CDR2 SYGVKD. This CDR3 has 15 residues. The junction had 10 bases not matched to a gene; V was cut back by 11 bases and J by 0 bases. CDR3 nucleotides: TGTGCCTCACAATTAGGGGACAGGGTGAACACTGAAGCTTTCTTT. Amino acids: CASQLGDRVNTEAFF.